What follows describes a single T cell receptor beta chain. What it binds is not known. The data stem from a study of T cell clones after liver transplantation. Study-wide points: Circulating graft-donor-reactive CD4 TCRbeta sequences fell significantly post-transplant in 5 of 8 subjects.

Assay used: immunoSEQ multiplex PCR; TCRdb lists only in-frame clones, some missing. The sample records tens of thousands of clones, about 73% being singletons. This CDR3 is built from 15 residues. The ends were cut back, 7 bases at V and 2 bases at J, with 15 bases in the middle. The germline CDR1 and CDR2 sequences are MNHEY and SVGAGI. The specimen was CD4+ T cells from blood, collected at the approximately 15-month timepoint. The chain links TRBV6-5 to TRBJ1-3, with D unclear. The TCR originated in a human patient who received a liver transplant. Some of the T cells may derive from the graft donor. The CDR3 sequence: CASTRTTLAGNTIYF. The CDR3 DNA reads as TGTGCCAGCACCCGCACCACCTTGGCTGGAAACACCATATATTTT.